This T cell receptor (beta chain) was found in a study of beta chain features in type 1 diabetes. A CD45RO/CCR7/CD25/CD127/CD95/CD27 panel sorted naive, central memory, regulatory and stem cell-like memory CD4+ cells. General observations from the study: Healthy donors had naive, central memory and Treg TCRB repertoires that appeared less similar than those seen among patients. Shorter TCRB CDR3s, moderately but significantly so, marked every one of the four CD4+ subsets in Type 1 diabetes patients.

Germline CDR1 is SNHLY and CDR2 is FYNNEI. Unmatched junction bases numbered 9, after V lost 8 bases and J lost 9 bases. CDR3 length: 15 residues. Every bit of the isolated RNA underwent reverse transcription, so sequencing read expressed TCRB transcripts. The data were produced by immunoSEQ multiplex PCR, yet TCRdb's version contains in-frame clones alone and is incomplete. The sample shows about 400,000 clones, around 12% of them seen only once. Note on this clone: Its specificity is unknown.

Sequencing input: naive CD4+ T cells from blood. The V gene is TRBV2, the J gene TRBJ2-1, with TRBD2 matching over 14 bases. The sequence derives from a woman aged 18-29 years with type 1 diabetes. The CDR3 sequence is CASVETSGGASEQFF. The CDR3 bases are TGTGCCAGCGTCGAGACTAGCGGGGGGGCCAGTGAGCAGTTCTTC.